The 12 T cell receptor beta chains presented below share a single source sample, sequenced in a study of blood T cell repertoires in COVID-19. TCRdb's copy holds only in-frame clones and misses some; the assay was immunoSEQ multiplex PCR. Here the sample spans approximately 69,000 clones, over 70% being singletons. Input material: peripheral blood. These TCRs come from a man between 60 and 75 years old with acute or convalescent COVID-19.

V is TRBV19 and J is TRBJ2-2, with D tentatively TRBD1 (6 bases). The CDR3 covers 15 residues. V shed 7 bases and J shed 1 base, with 13 bases lying between them. Germline values: CDR1 LNHDA, CDR2 SQIVND (reference sequence). In nucleotides, the CDR3 is TGTGCCAGTAAGGCCGGGACACTGAACACCGGGGAGCTGTTTTTT. Amino acids: CASKAGTLNTGELFF. The whole variable domain, remainder taken from reference TRBV19 and TRBJ2-2, is DGGITQSPKYLFRKEGQNVTLSCEQNLNHDAMYWYRQDPGQGLRLIYYSQIVNDFQKGDIAEGYSVSREKKESFPLTVTSAQKNPTAFYLCASKAGTLNTGELFFGEGSRLTVL.

This clone was seen many times. V gene TRBV5-1 combines with J gene TRBJ2-3, with D perhaps matching TRBD1 (6 bases). CDR1 and CDR2 from the germline V gene are SGHRS and YFSETQ. The CDR3 sequence is 15 residues long. Deletions cut 0 bases from V and 6 bases from J, with 14 bases between. The CDR3 DNA reads as TGCGCCAGCAGCTTGGGACAGGTCCTCACCGATACGCAGTATTTT. Translation gives CASSLGQVLTDTQYF.

This chain uses TRBV19 with TRBJ2-3; TRBD2 might be the D (6 bases). CDR1 and CDR2 (germline): LNHDA, SQIVND (reference sequence). V shed 5 bases and J shed 4 bases, with 13 bases lying between them. The CDR3 is 14 amino acids. DNA for the CDR3: TGTGCCAGTAGTCGGGCAGGGACTTCAGATACGCAGTATTTT. Its translation is CASSRAGTSDTQYF.

The table lists this clone with a few counts. Here the CDR3 DNA reads TGCGCCAGCAGCGAACTAGAGACCGACACCGGGGAGCTGTTTTTT. This sequence encodes CASSELETDTGELFF. The V and J genes are TRBV4-1 and TRBJ2-2; TRBD2 might be the D (5 bases). The CDR3 is 15 residues long. Trimming removed 5 bases from V and 3 bases from J, with 13 bases in between. CDR1 and CDR2 from the germline V gene are MGHRA and YSYEKL.

J is TRBJ2-3 and V is TRBV11-2, with TRBD2 matching over 7 bases. Unmatched junction bases numbered 12, after V lost 7 bases and J lost 2 bases. Germline-derived CDR1 and CDR2 are SGHAT and FQNNGV. The CDR3 is 16 residues long. The CDR3 sequence: CASTPSGGGPTDTQYF. The CDR3 nucleotides read TGTGCCAGCACTCCTAGCGGCGGGGGACCCACAGATACGCAGTATTTT.

The chain has TRBV11-3 and TRBJ2-2; D is possibly TRBD1 (6 bases). The V gene's germline CDR1 is SGHNT and CDR2 YENEEA. The CDR3 has 15 amino acids. Between the trimmed V and J ends, which lost 1 base and 2 bases, there was a span of 8 bases. DNA for the CDR3: TGTGCCAGCAGCTTAGGGACAGCAAACACCGGGGAGCTGTTTTTT. Encoded protein: CASSLGTANTGELFF. The variable domain in full, completed from reference TRBV11-3 and TRBJ2-2, reads EAGVVQSPRYKIIEKKQPVAFWCNPISGHNTLYWYLQNLGQGPELLIRYENEEAVDDSQLPKDRFSAERLKGVDSTLKIQPAELGDSAVYLCASSLGTANTGELFFGEGSRLTVL.

The CDR3 DNA is TGTGCCACCAGTGATTTTGGGGACAGGGACGAAGATACGCAGTATTTT. This translates into CATSDFGDRDEDTQYF. The genes are TRBV24-1 and TRBJ2-3; TRBD1 matches at 9 bases. CDR3 length: 16 residues. The germline V gene encodes CDR1 KGHDR and CDR2 SFDVKD. V gave up 1 base and J gave up 5 bases; unmatched junction bases: 6.

The V and J genes are TRBV19 and TRBJ2-6; D is perhaps TRBD2 (6 bases). There are 17 residues in the CDR3. V was shortened by 7 bases and J by 1 base, with 17 bases between the two germline ends. The germline CDR1 and CDR2 sequences are LNHDA and SQIVND (reference sequence). In DNA form, the CDR3 reads TGTGCCAGTACCGGGGAGAGGGCGGGATCTGGGGCCAACGTCCTGACTTTC. It translates to CASTGERAGSGANVLTF.

This chain connects TRBV20-1 to TRBJ2-3; no clear D gene. V was trimmed by 3 bases and J by 4 bases, leaving 23 bases between them. This CDR3 spans 17 amino acids. CDR1 and CDR2 from the germline V gene are DFQATT and SNEGSKA (reference sequence). CDR3 coding DNA: TGCAGTGCTAGTAACTTTAGGCATTCTAGTCGTCCAGATACGCAGTATTTT. It is translated as CSASNFRHSSRPDTQYF.

A few counts support this clone. The chain couples TRBV5-6 to TRBJ1-1; 7 positions agree with TRBD1. V lost 1 base, J lost 4 bases, and 7 bases stayed unmatched. This CDR3 is built from 15 residues. Per germline, CDR1 SGHDT and CDR2 YYEEEE. The CDR3 bases are TGTGCCAGCAGCTTGTTGGGGACAGAGGGCACTGAAGCTTTCTTT. It is translated as CASSLLGTEGTEAFF.

The chain carries TRBV27 and TRBJ1-1; the match to TRBD1 covers 9 bases. The V and J ends lost 6 bases and 5 bases, in that order; junction bases with no gene match: 10. The germline V gene has CDR1 MNHEY and CDR2 SMNVEV (reference sequence). This CDR3 contains 15 residues. CDR3 DNA: TGTGCCAGCAGCCCCACAGGGGGCCGGCGTACTGAAGCTTTCTTT. Protein product: CASSPTGGRRTEAFF.

The chain links TRBV19 to TRBJ1-3; 7 positions match TRBD1. With V trimmed by 6 bases and J by 0 bases, 8 bases remained unmatched. The CDR3 is 16 residues long. Germline V lookup: CDR1 LNHDA, CDR2 SQIVND (reference sequence). CDR3 nucleotide sequence: TGTGCCAGTAGGGCGGGGACAGCCTACTCTGGAAACACCATATATTTT. It encodes CASRAGTAYSGNTIYF.